The TCR beta chain described here comes from a study of OX40 agonist ivuxolimab in advanced cancers. Context from the whole study: Ivuxolimab was an agonistic, fully human IgG2 monoclonal antibody directed against OX40 (CD134), a costimulatory receptor. Of the approximately 50 dose-escalation patients, hepatocellular carcinoma was present in 19, melanoma in around 15, renal cell carcinoma in 9 and head and neck cancer in 9. Intravenous ivuxolimab was administered to patients every 2 weeks at six dose levels: 0.01, 0.1, 0.3, 1.5, 3 and 10 mg/kg. The point of sequencing TCRbeta in the periphery was to test whether ivuxolimab changed TCR sequence diversity and drove clonal T-cell expansion. In the dose-escalation cohort, roughly 80% of patients were male, and the mean age was approximately 60 years, with a range of about 20 to 79. Patients were allowed to have had prior anti-PD-1, anti-PD-L1 or anti-CTLA-4 therapy, and approximately 40% of the dose-escalation patients had been treated with checkpoint inhibitors. Partial responses occurred in three dose-escalation patients: two with cutaneous melanoma and one with hepatocellular carcinoma. The monotherapy dose-escalation portion (N of about 57 patients) of the phase I ivuxolimab trial is reported in the paper.

The investigation overall reported the following: Low levels of normalized T-cell clonal expansion were also shown by some nonresponding patients. In the 0.1-3.0 mg/kg groups, partial responders had among the lowest normalized peripheral clonal expansion, particularly in CD8+ T cells. Which antigens the clonally expanded peripheral T cells were specific for was not determined. After ivuxolimab, more expanded clones were found on average in CD8+ T cells than in CD4+ T cells. At doses from 0.1 to 3.0 mg/kg, clonal expansion was seen in both CD4+ and CD8+ blood T cells between baseline and week 6.

Notes on this clone: Its recognized antigen is unknown. No quality values exist for individual bases; no much larger clone is one base distant.

Counted from cysteine to phenylalanine, this CDR3 has 15 amino acids. This entry keeps only the CDR3 DNA: 45 bases, framed from base 1. The V and J ends are trimmed by 3 bases and 1 base, leaving 10 bases between them. CDR1 and CDR2, looked up from the germline V gene, are MNHNS and SASEGT. For sequencing of the TCRbeta CDR3 region, genomic DNA was extracted from the sorted cells. TCRbeta CDR3 regions were sequenced using the immunoSEQ Assay. Sourced from immuneACCESS, this table was stored by TCRdb with only in-frame sequences that have V and J called. A share of the clones is absent; for the studies checked, an unresolved V gene accounts for under half, and the remainder has no known explanation. Recorded for this sample are about 40,000 clones; around four fifths of them occurred a single time. The top ten clones comprise roughly 40% of the sample. The trial excluded patients who had a history of autoimmune disease or who were on systemic immunosuppression. Peripheral blood for TCR sequencing was drawn from every dose cohort at baseline, at cycle 4 day 1 and at cycle 7 day 1. The samples were taken from a phase I, first-in-human, multicenter, open-label dose-escalation trial of ivuxolimab. Adults with locally advanced or metastatic head and neck squamous cell, hepatocellular, melanoma or renal cell carcinoma were enrolled in the trial. Before TCR sequencing, CD4+ and CD8+ T cells were separately sorted from peripheral blood.

The sample consisted of CD4+ or CD8+ T cells sorted from blood, taken in a trial of the OX40 agonist ivuxolimab. The TCR originated in an adult with an advanced solid tumor such as melanoma, head and neck, liver or kidney cancer. The V gene is TRBV6-1 and the J gene is TRBJ2-1; no D gene can be assigned with confidence. The encoded CDR3 is CASSDPGRSYNEQFF. Here is the DNA: TGTGCCAGCAGTGATCCGGGTCGATCCTACAATGAGCAGTTCTTC.